The entry below gives a single T cell receptor beta chain sequence along with its context. Antigen unknown. One end of the junction does not line up with germline, which may come from a read error. This sample is part of a study of cytomegalovirus exposure and HLA in healthy donors. Findings and caveats of the study: There were 150 to 200 TCR beta chains listed as cytomegalovirus-associated.

The PCR made use of 60 Vbeta and 13 Jbeta primers. TCRdb's table, derived via immunoSEQ multiplex PCR, lists solely in-frame clones and lacks some. The sample has some 95,000 clones; approximately 80% are singletons. Germline V lookup: CDR1 MGHRA, CDR2 YSYEKL. CDR3 size: 15 residues. This receptor was identified in a woman in her forties in good health and CMV-seropositive. The V and J genes are TRBV4-1 and TRBJ1-4; tentative D call: TRBD1 (5 bases). The sample comprised PBMCs. The CDR3 DNA sequence: TGCGCCAGCAGCCAAGTGGGGCAGCGTTTAGAAAAACTGCTTTTT. This sequence encodes CASSQVGQRLEKLLF.